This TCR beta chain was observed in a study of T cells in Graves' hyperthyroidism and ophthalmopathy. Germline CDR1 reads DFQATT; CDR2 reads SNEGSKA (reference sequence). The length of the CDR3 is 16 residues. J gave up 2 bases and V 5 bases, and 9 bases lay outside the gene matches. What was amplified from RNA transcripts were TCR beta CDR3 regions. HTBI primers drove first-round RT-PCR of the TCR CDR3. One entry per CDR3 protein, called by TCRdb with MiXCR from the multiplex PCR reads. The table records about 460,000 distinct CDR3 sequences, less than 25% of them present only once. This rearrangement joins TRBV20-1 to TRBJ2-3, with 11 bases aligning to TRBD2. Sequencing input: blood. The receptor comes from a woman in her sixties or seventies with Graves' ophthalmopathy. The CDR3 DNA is TGCAGTGCTGTCCTTGGGACTAGCGGTCACACAGATACGCAGTATTTT. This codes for CSAVLGTSGHTDTQYF.